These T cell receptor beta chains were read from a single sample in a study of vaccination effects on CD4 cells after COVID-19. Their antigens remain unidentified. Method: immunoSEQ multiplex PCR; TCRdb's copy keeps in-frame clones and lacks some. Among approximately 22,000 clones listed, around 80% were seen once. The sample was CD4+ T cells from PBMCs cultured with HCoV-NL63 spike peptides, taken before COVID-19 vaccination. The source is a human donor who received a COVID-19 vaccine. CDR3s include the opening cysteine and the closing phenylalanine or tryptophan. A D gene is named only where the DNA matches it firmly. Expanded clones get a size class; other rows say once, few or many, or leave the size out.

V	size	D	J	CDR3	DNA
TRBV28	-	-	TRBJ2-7	CASSVAGGSYF	-
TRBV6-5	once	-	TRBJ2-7	CASNSGDGLMYEQYF	TGTGCCAGCAACTCGGGGGACGGGTTGATGTACGAGCAGTACTTC
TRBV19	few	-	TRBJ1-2	CASSIDRPINYGYTF	TGTGCCAGTAGTATTGACAGACCAATTAACTATGGCTACACCTTC
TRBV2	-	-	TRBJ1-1	CASRPGGRGGGNTEAFF	TGTGCCAGCAGGCCCGGGGGTCGGGGAGGGGGGAACACTGAAGCTTTCTTT
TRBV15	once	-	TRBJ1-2	CATSRGNEDSYGYTF	TGTGCCACCAGCAGAGGTAACGAGGACAGCTATGGCTACACCTTC
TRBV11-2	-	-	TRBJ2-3	CASTPSTDTQYF	TGTGCCAGCACCCCTAGCACAGATACGCAGTATTTT
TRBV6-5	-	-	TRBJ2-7	CASRNAGSYEQYF	TGTGCCAGCAGGAACGCGGGATCCTACGAGCAGTACTTC
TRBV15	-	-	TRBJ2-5	CATSRQGQGETQYF	TGTGCCACCAGCAGACAGGGGCAGGGGGAGACCCAGTACTTC
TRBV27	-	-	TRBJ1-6	CASSLADRWGSPLHF	TGTGCCAGCAGTTTGGCCGACAGGTGGGGTTCACCCCTCCACTTT
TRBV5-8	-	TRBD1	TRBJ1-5	CASSPRLGTGHQPQHF	TGTGCCAGCAGCCCCAGGCTCGGGACAGGGCATCAGCCCCAGCATTTT